This T cell receptor beta chain was found in a study of T-cell memory formation after mild COVID-19. Study information: Clustering of TCRs was largely donor specific.

The V and J ends lost 1 base and 3 bases, in that order; junction bases with no gene match: 0. CDR1 SGHTA and CDR2 FQGNSA come from the germline V gene. This CDR3 has 14 residues. In this sample, this clonotype turned up many times. TCRdb ran MiXCR on the 5' RACE reads and lists one entry per CDR3 protein. The sample shows around 390,000 distinct CDR3 sequences, roughly 15% of them seen only once. This receptor was obtained from a young man who had mild COVID-19 (a few samples of this study predate the infection). Cell type and time point are not known. The chain joins TRBV7-2 to TRBJ1-2; 9 bases line up with TRBD1. Material: PBMCs or a T cell subset sorted from them (not recorded which). The CDR3 DNA sequence: TGTGCCAGCAGCTTAGGGACAGGGGACTATGGCTACACCTTC. Its protein is CASSLGTGDYGYTF.